These T cell receptor beta chains were read from a single sample in a study of T cells in localized non-small cell lung cancer. Some clones are missing from TCRdb's copy, which holds only in-frame ones; the method was immunoSEQ multiplex PCR. This sample has about 990 clones, with roughly a fifth found just once. Sequencing was performed on normal lung tissue next to the tumor, taken before any cancer treatment. The source is a male donor aged 60 or over with stage II lung adenocarcinoma. The CDR3 runs from the conserved cysteine through the conserved F or W. A D gene is named only where the DNA matches it firmly. Rows may omit the clone size; those that give it use once, few, many or a size class.

>TRBV6-8|TRBJ2-1|.|TRBD2
CASRSGTSGYNEQFF
TGTGCCAGCAGGTCCGGGACTAGCGGGTACAATGAGCAGTTCTTC
>TRBV25-1|TRBJ1-4|.|TRBD1
CASSATWDRGDEKLFF
TGTGCCAGCAGTGCTACCTGGGACAGGGGAGATGAAAAACTGTTTTTT
>TRBV10-3|TRBJ2-5|medium-sized|TRBD2
CAISESLAAPYRTQYF
TGTGCCATCAGTGAGTCCCTAGCGGCGCCGTATAGGACCCAGTACTTC
>TRBV11-3|TRBJ2-1|few|TRBD1
CASSAKAGQGYNEQFF
TGTGCCAGCAGCGCAAAAGCGGGACAGGGCTACAATGAGCAGTTCTTC
>TRBV11-3|TRBJ2-2|medium-sized|TRBD1
CASSYTGTGNTGELFF
TGTGCCAGCAGCTATACCGGGACAGGGAACACCGGGGAGCTGTTTTTT
>TRBV6-8|TRBJ2-7|.|.
CASSSQTGGSEQYF
TGTGCCAGCAGTTCCCAGACGGGCGGGTCCGAGCAGTACTTC
>TRBV11-3|TRBJ2-5|medium-sized|.
CASSLGVGSGSETQYF
TGTGCCAGCAGCTTGGGAGTTGGGTCAGGTTCAGAGACCCAGTACTTC
>TRBV18|TRBJ1-3|.|.
CASSPVSEYGNTIYF
TGTGCCAGCTCACCAGTCTCGGAATATGGAAACACCATATATTTT
>TRBV6-8|TRBJ2-1|large|.
CASSYDRQSSTYNEQFF
TGTGCCAGCAGTTACGATAGGCAGTCGAGTACCTACAATGAGCAGTTCTTC
>TRBV29-1|TRBJ1-2|.|TRBD1
CSVEGQGGGYTF
TGCAGCGTTGAAGGACAGGGGGGAGGCTACACCTTC
>TRBV10-2|TRBJ1-4|few|TRBD1
CASNDPGTGAEKLFF
TGCGCCAGCAATGACCCCGGGACAGGGGCCGAAAAACTGTTTTTT
>TRBV5-1|TRBJ1-2|.|.
CASSLDTGNYGYTF
TGCGCCAGCAGCTTGGATACAGGGAACTATGGCTACACCTTC
>TRBV9|TRBJ2-3|large|TRBD2
CASSGTSGLTDTQYF
TGTGCCAGCAGTGGGACTAGCGGACTCACAGATACGCAGTATTTT
>TRBV5-1|TRBJ1-5|.|.
CASSLGPGTTNQPQHF
TGCGCCAGCAGCTTGGGCCCCGGGACTACCAATCAGCCCCAGCATTTT
>TRBV11-3|TRBJ1-1|few|.
CASSLGGRGGTEAFF
TGTGCCAGCAGCTTAGGCGGGAGGGGCGGCACTGAAGCTTTCTTT
>TRBV9|TRBJ1-1|few|.
CASSVGVGHTEAFF
TGTGCCAGCAGCGTAGGTGTGGGACACACTGAAGCTTTCTTT
>TRBV11-3|TRBJ1-2|.|.
CASSLGPTGLQGYTF
TGTGCCAGCAGCTTGGGCCCCACAGGGTTGCAGGGCTACACCTTC